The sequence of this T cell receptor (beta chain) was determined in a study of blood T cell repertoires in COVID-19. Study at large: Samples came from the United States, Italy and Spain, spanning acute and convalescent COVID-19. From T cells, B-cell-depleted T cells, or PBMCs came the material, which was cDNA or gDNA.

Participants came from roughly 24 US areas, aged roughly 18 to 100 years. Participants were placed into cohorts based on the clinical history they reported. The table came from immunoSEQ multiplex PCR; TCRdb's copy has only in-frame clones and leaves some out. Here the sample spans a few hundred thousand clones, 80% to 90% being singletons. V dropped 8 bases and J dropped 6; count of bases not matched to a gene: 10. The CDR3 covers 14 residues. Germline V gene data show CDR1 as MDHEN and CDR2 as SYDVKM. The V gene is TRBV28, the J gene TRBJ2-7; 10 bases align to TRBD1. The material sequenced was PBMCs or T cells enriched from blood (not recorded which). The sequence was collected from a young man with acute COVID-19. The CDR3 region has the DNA TGTGCCAGCTCCTTATACGGGACAGGGGTCGAGCAGTACTTC. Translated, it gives CASSLYGTGVEQYF.